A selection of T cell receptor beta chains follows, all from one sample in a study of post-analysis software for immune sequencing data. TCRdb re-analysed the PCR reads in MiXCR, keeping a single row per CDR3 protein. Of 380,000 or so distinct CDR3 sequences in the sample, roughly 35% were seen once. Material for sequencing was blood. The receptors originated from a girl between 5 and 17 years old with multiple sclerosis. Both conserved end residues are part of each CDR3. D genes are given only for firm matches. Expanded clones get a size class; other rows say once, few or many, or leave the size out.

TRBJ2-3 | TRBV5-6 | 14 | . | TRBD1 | TGTGCCAGCAGACTTACAGGGGACACAGATACGCAGTATTTT | CASRLTGDTDTQYF
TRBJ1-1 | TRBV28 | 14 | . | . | TGTGCCAGCAGTACCCGATGGGGTGAGACTGAAGCTTTCTTT | CASSTRWGETEAFF
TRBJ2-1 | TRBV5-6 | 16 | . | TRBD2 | TGTGCCAGCAGCTCCGCTAGCGGGGGGGCCTGGAATGAGCAGTTCTTC | CASSSASGGAWNEQFF
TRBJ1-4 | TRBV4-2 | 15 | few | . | TGTGCCAGCAGCCAACCCGACATCGGGGGTGAAAAACTGTTTTTT | CASSQPDIGGEKLFF
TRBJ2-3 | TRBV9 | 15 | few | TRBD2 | TGTGCCAGCAGCGCCCCTGTGGGGGGGGTGGATACGCAGTATTTT | CASSAPVGGVDTQYF
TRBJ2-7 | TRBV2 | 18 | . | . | TGTGCCAGCAGTGTATCTTCCCGGGAAGGGGGGCTCTCCTACGAGCAGTACTTC | CASSVSSREGGLSYEQYF
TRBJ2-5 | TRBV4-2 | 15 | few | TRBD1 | TGTGCCAGCAGCCCCTTCGGGGACAGGGAAGAGACCCAGTACTTC | CASSPFGDREETQYF
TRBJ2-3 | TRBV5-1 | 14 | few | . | TGCGCCAGCAGCTTAAGGGTTTCCACAGATACGCAGTATTTT | CASSLRVSTDTQYF
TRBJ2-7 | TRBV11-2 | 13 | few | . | TGTGCCAGCAGCTCCTATAAAACCTACGAGCAGTACTTC | CASSSYKTYEQYF
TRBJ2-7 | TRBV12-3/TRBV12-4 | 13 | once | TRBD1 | TGTGCCAGCCAGGACAGGGTTTCTCACGAGCAGTACTTC | CASQDRVSHEQYF
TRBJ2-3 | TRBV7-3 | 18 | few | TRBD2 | TGTGCCAGCAGCTTAACGTATAGCGGGGGCCTCAACACAGATACGCAGTATTTT | CASSLTYSGGLNTDTQYF
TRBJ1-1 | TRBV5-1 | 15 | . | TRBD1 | TGCGCCAGCAGCCCCGGGACAGGTGGTCGTCCTGAAGCTTTCTTT | CASSPGTGGRPEAFF
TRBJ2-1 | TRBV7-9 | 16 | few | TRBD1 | TGTGCCAGCAGCGAGACCGGGACAGTTTTCGGCAATGAGCAGTTCTTC | CASSETGTVFGNEQFF
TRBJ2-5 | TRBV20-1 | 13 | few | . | TGCAGTGCCGCGGAAACGCACCAAGAGACCCAGTACTTC | CSAAETHQETQYF
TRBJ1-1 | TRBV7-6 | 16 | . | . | TGTGCCAGCAGCTTAAGAGCAGGAGACATGAACACTGAAGCTTTCTTT | CASSLRAGDMNTEAFF
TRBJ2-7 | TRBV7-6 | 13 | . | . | TGTGCCAGCAGCTTTAGAAGGGCAGACGAGCAGTACTTC | CASSFRRADEQYF
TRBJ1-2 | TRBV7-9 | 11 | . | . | TGTGCCAGCGGCTCAGGATGGAGCTACACCTTC | CASGSGWSYTF
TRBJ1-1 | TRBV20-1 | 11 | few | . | TGCAGTGCTAGTGGGGACACTGAAGCTTTCTTT | CSASGDTEAFF
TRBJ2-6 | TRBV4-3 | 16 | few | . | TGCGCCAGCAGCCAAGAAGGGGGCTCTGGGGCCAACGTCCTGACTTTC | CASSQEGGSGANVLTF
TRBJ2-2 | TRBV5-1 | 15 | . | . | TGCGCCAGCAGCACCAAAACACAGAACACCGGGGAGCGGTTTTTT | CASSTKTQNTGERFF
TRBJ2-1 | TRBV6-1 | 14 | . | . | TGTGCCAGCAATCAGGAGCTAGTAATGTGTGAGCAGTTCTTC | CASNQELVMCEQFF
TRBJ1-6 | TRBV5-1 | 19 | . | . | TGCGCCAGCAGCTTGGGGGGGATTTACAGCCCCTCCTATAATTCACCCCTCCACTTT | CASSLGGIYSPSYNSPLHF
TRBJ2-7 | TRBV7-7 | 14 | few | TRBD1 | TGTGCTAGCGCTCTTGGGACAGGGGCCTACGAGCAGTACTTC | CASALGTGAYEQYF
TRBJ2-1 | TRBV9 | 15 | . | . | TGTGCCAACAGCGTAGATGGTGGGGTCAGTGATGAGCAGTTCTTC | CANSVDGGVSDEQFF
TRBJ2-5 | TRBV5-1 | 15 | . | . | TGCGCCAGCAGCTTGGGGGGACACCAGGGAGAGACCCAGTACTTC | CASSLGGHQGETQYF
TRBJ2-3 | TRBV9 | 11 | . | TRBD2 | TGTGCCAGCAGCAACTGGGAGGGGCAGTATTTT | CASSNWEGQYF
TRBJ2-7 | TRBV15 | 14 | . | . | TGTGCCACCAGCAGAGATCGGGGGGCGGAGGCCCAGTACTTC | CATSRDRGAEAQYF
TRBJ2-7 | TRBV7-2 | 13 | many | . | TGTGCCAGCAGTCCCCCTGGATTATACGAGCAGTACTTC | CASSPPGLYEQYF
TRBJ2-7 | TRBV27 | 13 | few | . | TGTGCCAGCAGTTCATTGGTAGTGGACGAGCAGTACTTC | CASSSLVVDEQYF
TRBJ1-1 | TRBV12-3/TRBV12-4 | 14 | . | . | TGTGCCAGCAGTTACGAAACGGTGAACACTGAAGCTTTCTTT | CASSYETVNTEAFF
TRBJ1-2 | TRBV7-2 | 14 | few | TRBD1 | TGTGCCAGCAGCCAAGACAGGGGACCCTATGGCTACACCTTC | CASSQDRGPYGYTF
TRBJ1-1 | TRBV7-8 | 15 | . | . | TGTGCCAGCAGCTTATTAATAGGGGAAGTCACTGAAGCTTTCTTT | CASSLLIGEVTEAFF
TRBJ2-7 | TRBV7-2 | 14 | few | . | TGTGCCAGCAGCTTAGGGGGGGGGGCTGAGGAGCAGTACTTC | CASSLGGGAEEQYF
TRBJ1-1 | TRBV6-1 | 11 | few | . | TGTGCCAGCAGTCCCCCGGGGGCAGCTTTCTTT | CASSPPGAAFF
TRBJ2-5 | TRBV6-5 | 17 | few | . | TGTGCCAGCAGTTACTCGCCCCTAGAACCGACTCAAGAGACCCAGTACTTC | CASSYSPLEPTQETQYF
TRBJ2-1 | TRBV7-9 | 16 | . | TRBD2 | TGTGCCAGCAGCCCAGTTGGGGGGGGCTCCTACAATGAGCAGTTCTTC | CASSPVGGGSYNEQFF
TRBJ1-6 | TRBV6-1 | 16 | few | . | TGTGCCAGCAGTGCCCCGGGGGTAGCCTCGGGGTCACCCCTCCACTTT | CASSAPGVASGSPLHF
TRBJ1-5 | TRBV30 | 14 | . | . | TGTGCCTGGAGTGAAGGGGGGGGCAATCAGCCCCAGCATTTT | CAWSEGGGNQPQHF
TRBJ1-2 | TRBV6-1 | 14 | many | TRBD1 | TGTGCCAGCAGTGCCCGACAGGGGAACTATGGCTACACCTTC | CASSARQGNYGYTF
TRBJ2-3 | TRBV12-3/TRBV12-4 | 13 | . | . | TGTGCCAGCAGTTTAATGATAGGGGATGCGCAGTATTTT | CASSLMIGDAQYF
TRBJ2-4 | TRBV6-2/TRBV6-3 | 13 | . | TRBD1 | TGTGCCAGCAGGGGGACAGGGAAAAACATTCAGTACTTC | CASRGTGKNIQYF
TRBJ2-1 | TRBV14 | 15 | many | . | TGTGCCAGCAGCCAAGATCGGGGGCACCGAGATGAGCAGTTCTTC | CASSQDRGHRDEQFF
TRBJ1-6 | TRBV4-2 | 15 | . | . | TGTGCCAGCAGCCAAGACGGGCAGCGTAATTCACCCCTCCACTTT | CASSQDGQRNSPLHF
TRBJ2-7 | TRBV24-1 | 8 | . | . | TGTGCCACATCCGAGCAGTACTTC | CATSEQYF
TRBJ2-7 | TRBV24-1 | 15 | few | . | TGTGCCACCAGGGCTCCGAGACAGATTGCCTACGAGCAGTACTTC | CATRAPRQIAYEQYF
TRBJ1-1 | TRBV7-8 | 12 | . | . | TGTGCCAGCAGCTTAGAAGGCAGCGAAGCTTTCTTT | CASSLEGSEAFF
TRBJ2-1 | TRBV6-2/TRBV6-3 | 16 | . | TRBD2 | TGTGCCAGCAGTTACTCCCCCTCAGCGGGGGTTAATGAGCAGTTCTTC | CASSYSPSAGVNEQFF
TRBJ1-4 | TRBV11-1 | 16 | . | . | TGTGCCAGCAGCTTAATGCGGGGACAAGGCTCCGGAAAACTGTTTTTT | CASSLMRGQGSGKLFF
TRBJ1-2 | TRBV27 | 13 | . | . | TGTGCCAGCAGTTTCACGCTTAACTATGGCTACACCTTC | CASSFTLNYGYTF
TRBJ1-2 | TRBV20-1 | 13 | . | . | TGCAGTGCTAGGCTCCAAACCCGATATGACTACACCTTC | CSARLQTRYDYTF